The 25 T cell receptor beta chains given below trace back to one sample, sequenced in a study of PD-1 blockade in classical Hodgkin lymphoma. Profiling relied on immunoSEQ multiplex PCR, and the TCRdb table lists in-frame clones only, not all of them. This table has 20,000 to 25,000 clones, 81% appearing once. Specified time point: cycle 4 day 1 (C4D1), after 6 weeks of nivolumab. With no exception, relapse followed autologous stem cell transplantation in all patients, and brentuximab vedotin exposure varied. The source material was peripheral blood mononuclear cells (PBMCs), sampled before the fourth cycle of nivolumab. Receptors were obtained from a human donor with classical Hodgkin lymphoma.

The chain links TRBV25-1 to TRBJ2-1; 13 nucleotides line up with TRBD2. The CDR3 runs to 16 residues. J lost 6 bases, V lost 4 bases, and 6 bases had no gene match. The germline CDR1 and CDR2 sequences are MGHDK and SYGVNS. This chain's CDR3 is CASSAILAGGSNEQFF. As DNA, the CDR3 is TGTGCCAGCAGTGCTATACTAGCGGGAGGGTCCAATGAGCAGTTCTTC.

The chain recombines TRBV6-6 with TRBJ1-5, with 10 bases lining up with TRBD1. The CDR3 length is 13 residues. With V trimmed by 10 bases and J by 4 bases, 4 bases remained unmatched. Looked up from germline, CDR1 is MNHNY and CDR2 is SVGAGI (reference sequence). CDR3 DNA sequence: TGTGCCAACTCGGACAGGGGGAATCAGCCCCAGCATTTT. Protein product: CANSDRGNQPQHF.

The chain has TRBV2 and TRBJ1-6; TRBD1 matches at 9 bases. V lost 3 bases to trimming and J lost 7 bases; unmatched junction nucleotides: 7. The CDR3 runs 16 residues. The germline V gene has CDR1 SNHLY and CDR2 FYNNEI. DNA for the CDR3: TGTGCCAGCAGTGATGCTCCGGGACAGGGCAATTCACCCCTCCACTTT. Translated: CASSDAPGQGNSPLHF.

This clone showed up just once. The V and J genes are TRBV29-1 and TRBJ2-2; 11 bases fit TRBD1. The length of the CDR3 is 13 residues. In germline, CDR1 is SQVTM, CDR2 ANQGSEA. The trim removed 7 bases at V and 5 bases at J, leaving 3 bases unmatched. In nucleotides, the CDR3 is TGCAGCGGTGGGACAGGGGGAACCGGGGAGCTGTTTTTT. Translated, it gives CSGGTGGTGELFF.

The chain links TRBV27 to TRBJ2-1, with 10 bases matching TRBD2. Germline V gives CDR1 MNHEY, CDR2 SMNVEV (reference sequence). This CDR3 is 15 amino acids long. With V trimmed by 5 bases and J by 5 bases, 6 bases remained unmatched. CDR3 DNA sequence: TGTGCCAGCAGTAGGCTAGCGGGGGCCCACAATGAGCAGTTCTTC. Its translation: CASSRLAGAHNEQFF.

This clone was seen only a few times. The V gene is TRBV30, the J gene TRBJ2-1, with TRBD2 matching over 16 bases. The CDR3 covers 20 residues. Trimming at V came to 4 bases and at J to 1 base, leaving 13 bases not matched to a gene. CDR1 is GTSNPN and CDR2 is SVGIG in the germline V gene (reference sequence). The CDR3, as DNA: TGTGCCTGGACTCATAAATGGGGACTAGCGGGAGGGCCTTCCTACAATGAGCAGTTCTTC. Residues: CAWTHKWGLAGGPSYNEQFF.

The genes are TRBV19 and TRBJ2-3; maybe TRBD1 (5 bases). Trimming removed 0 bases at V and 4 bases at J, with 14 bases between. Germline V gene data show CDR1 as LNHDA and CDR2 as SQIVND (reference sequence). The CDR3 extends over 16 amino acids. DNA for the CDR3: TGTGCCAGTAGTATAGACCAGGGAAGTGGTGCAGATACGCAGTATTTT. Encoded protein: CASSIDQGSGADTQYF.

The chain uses TRBV15 and TRBJ2-7, with D possibly being TRBD1 (5 bases). The CDR3 length is 15 residues. V lost 1 base, J lost 3 bases, and 13 bases lay in between. Per germline, CDR1 LNHNV and CDR2 YYDKDF (reference sequence). As DNA, the CDR3 is TGTGCCACCAGCAGAGGAGGCCAGGGAAACTACGAGCAGTACTTC. Translated, it gives CATSRGGQGNYEQYF. The whole variable domain, remainder taken from reference TRBV15 and TRBJ2-7, is DAMVIQNPRYQVTQFGKPVTLSCSQTLNHNVMYWYQQKSSQAPKLLFHYYDKDFNNEADTPDNFQSRRPNTSFCFLDIRSPGLGDTAMYLCATSRGGQGNYEQYFGPGTRLTVT.

This rearrangement joins TRBV4-1 to TRBJ1-5; the D gene is possibly TRBD1 (5 bases). Trimming shortened V by 0 bases and J by 5 bases, and 14 bases separated the two germline ends. CDR1 is MGHRA and CDR2 is YSYEKL in the germline V gene. The CDR3 loop spans 16 amino acids. The CDR3 nucleotides are TGCGCCAGCAGCCAAGATGGTTGGGGGTTGTATCAGCCCCAGCATTTT. Protein sequence: CASSQDGWGLYQPQHF.

The chain carries TRBV14 and TRBJ2-1, with D maybe TRBD2 (6 bases). The CDR3 loop spans 17 amino acids. From germline, CDR1 is SGHDN and CDR2 FVKESK. Trimming removed 2 bases at V and 7 bases at J, with 21 bases between. Written as DNA, the CDR3 is TGTGCCAGCAGCCAATATAGGGCGGGAACGTTGCGGAATGAGCAGTTCTTC. The encoded protein is CASSQYRAGTLRNEQFF. Full variable domain (outside the CDR3, taken from reference TRBV14 and TRBJ2-1): EAGVTQFPSHSVIEKGQTVTLRCDPISGHDNLYWYRRVMGKEIKFLLHFVKESKQDESGMPNNRFLAERTGGTYSTLKVQPAELEDSGVYFCASSQYRAGTLRNEQFFGPGTRLTVL.

The V and J genes are TRBV19 and TRBJ2-7, with D perhaps matching TRBD2 (7 bases). V shed 5 bases and J shed 2 bases, with 16 bases lying between them. Germline V CDR1 and CDR2: LNHDA, SQIVND (reference sequence). The CDR3 sequence is 15 residues long. The CDR3 coding sequence is TGTGCCAGTAGTGTCCCCATGGGGGGGCCCTACGAGCAGTACTTC. Its translation: CASSVPMGGPYEQYF.

The genes are TRBV7-8 and TRBJ2-7; D possibly corresponds to TRBD1 (5 bases). In germline, CDR1 is SGHVS, CDR2 FQNEAQ. The CDR3 spans 13 residues. V was clipped by 5 bases and J by 5 bases, with 13 bases between them. CDR3 nucleotides: TGTGCCAGCAGCAACTTGCAGGGCCACGAGCAGTACTTC. The encoded protein is CASSNLQGHEQYF.

This clone was recorded only once. This sequence joins TRBV7-8 and TRBJ2-3; the match to TRBD1 covers 8 bases. This CDR3 has 17 residues. The V gene's germline CDR1 is SGHVS and CDR2 FQNEAQ. The ends lost 5 bases at V and 1 base at J; junction bases unmatched: 11. Here the CDR3 reads CASSTGGLGTGTDTQYF. As DNA, the CDR3 is TGTGCCAGCAGCACAGGGGGGCTCGGGACAGGCACAGATACGCAGTATTTT.

This clone is deemed medium-sized (0.01 to 0.1%). The chain uses TRBV6-6 and TRBJ2-7; TRBD1 or TRBD2 may be the D gene (5 bases each). The ends were cut back, 9 bases at V and 6 bases at J, with 21 bases in the middle. Germline V gene sequence: CDR1 MNHNY, CDR2 SVGAGI (reference sequence). This CDR3 is 14 amino acids long. CDR3: CASSTGTPASEQYF. DNA of the CDR3: TGTGCCAGTTCCACCGGGACCCCCGCCTCCGAGCAGTACTTC.

The chain uses TRBV7-2 and TRBJ2-7, with 9 bases lining up with TRBD1. Germline CDR1 and CDR2: SGHTA and FQGNSA. The CDR3 totals 15 residues. V was clipped by 3 bases and J by 5 bases; unmatched bases: 8. CDR3 in DNA: TGTGCCAGCAGCTTTACCGGGACAGGGATCCACGAGCAGTACTTC. Translation: CASSFTGTGIHEQYF.

The rearrangement uses TRBV10-1 and TRBJ2-2; no clear D gene. This CDR3 spans 15 amino acids. The germline CDR1 and CDR2 sequences are WNHNN and SYGVQD (reference sequence). V was trimmed by 4 bases and J by 4 bases, leaving 13 bases between them. CDR3 protein: CASSATIIGTGELFF. CDR3 nucleotides: TGCGCCAGCAGTGCGACAATTATCGGCACCGGGGAGCTGTTTTTT.

The chain recombines TRBV5-1 with TRBJ2-2, with D perhaps TRBD2 (5 bases). Germline CDR1 SGHRS, CDR2 YFSETQ. This CDR3 contains 15 residues. With 0 bases removed from V and 5 bases from J, the gap between germline ends came to 11 bases. The CDR3 is CASSLAEAGTGELFF. The CDR3 nucleotides read TGCGCCAGCAGCTTGGCGGAGGCAGGTACCGGGGAGCTGTTTTTT.

The gene calls are TRBV13 and TRBJ2-1, with 7 bases identical to TRBD2. Per germline, CDR1 PRHDT and CDR2 FYEKMQ (reference sequence). V lost 11 bases, J lost 8 bases, and 18 bases stayed unmatched. There are 15 residues in the CDR3. The CDR3 loop reads CASGRRGEQSYEQFF. For the CDR3, the DNA is TGTGCCTCCGGACGTCGGGGGGAGCAGAGTTATGAGCAGTTCTTC.

J is TRBJ2-3 and V is TRBV7-3; D is perhaps TRBD1 (6 bases). V lost 5 bases to trimming and J lost 0 bases, with 9 bases between them. Germline values: CDR1 SGHTA, CDR2 FQGTGA. This CDR3 contains 14 residues. DNA of the CDR3: TGTGCCAGCAGCAGGGGACAAAGCACAGATACGCAGTATTTT. Protein product: CASSRGQSTDTQYF. Together with reference TRBV7-3 and TRBJ2-3, the CDR3 gives the full variable domain: GAGVSQTPSNKVTEKGKYVELRCDPISGHTALYWYRQSLGQGPEFLIYFQGTGAADDSGLPNDRFFAVRPEGSVSTLKIQRTERGDSAVYLCASSRGQSTDTQYFGPGTRLTVL.

This chain uses TRBV7-8 with TRBJ2-5; TRBD2 agrees at 7 bases. Germline V gene sequence: CDR1 SGHVS, CDR2 FQNEAQ. CDR3 length: 19 amino acids. V was clipped by 2 bases and J by 2 bases; unmatched bases: 17. Written as DNA, the CDR3 is TGTGCCAGCAGCTTAAACTCGTACGCGGGGGTTCCCTTACAAGAGACCCAGTACTTC. The encoded protein is CASSLNSYAGVPLQETQYF.

V usage is TRBV30 and J usage is TRBJ1-1; D gene ambiguous. Germline V CDR1 and CDR2: GTSNPN, SVGIG (reference sequence). The CDR3 is 13 amino acids. The V and J ends lost 2 bases and 1 base respectively, with 8 bases between them. For the CDR3, the DNA is TGTGCCTGGAGTCGATCGAAGAACACTGAAGCTTTCTTT. Residues: CAWSRSKNTEAFF.

The chain recombines TRBV11-3 with TRBJ2-1; the D is unclear. Trimming cost V 1 base and J 9 bases, with 10 bases left between them. Germline V gives CDR1 SGHNT, CDR2 YENEEA. The CDR3 consists of 13 residues. CDR3 loop: CASSLGLDTEQFF. In nucleotides, the CDR3 is TGTGCCAGCAGCTTAGGTCTAGACACTGAGCAGTTCTTC.

Only one count was recorded for this clone. The V and J genes are TRBV4-1 and TRBJ2-1, with TRBD2 identical over 7 bases. Germline V gene sequence: CDR1 MGHRA, CDR2 YSYEKL. Trimming cost V 4 bases and J 1 base; bases outside gene matches: 7. The CDR3 loop spans 16 amino acids. Written as DNA, the CDR3 is TGCGCCAGCAGCCCGCTGAGCGGGAAGTCCTACAATGAGCAGTTCTTC. This sequence encodes CASSPLSGKSYNEQFF.

The V call is TRBV7-9, the J call TRBJ2-1; 7 positions match TRBD1. This CDR3 is 16 amino acids long. The germline V gene encodes CDR1 SEHNR and CDR2 FQNEAQ (reference sequence). Germline trimming cut 4 bases from V and 8 bases from J; bases unmatched to any gene: 14. CDR3 sequence reads: CASSSLRTGLGHEQFF. DNA of the CDR3: TGTGCCAGCAGCTCCCTCCGGACAGGTCTGGGGCATGAGCAGTTCTTC.

J is TRBJ2-1 and V is TRBV5-1, with D hard to call. The CDR3 consists of 13 residues. The V end was cut by 6 bases, the J end by 4 bases, with 11 bases between. From germline, CDR1 is SGHRS and CDR2 YFSETQ. CDR3 nucleotide sequence: TGCGCCAGCACCAGAGACCCGTACAATGAGCAGTTCTTC. As protein: CASTRDPYNEQFF.